These 28 T cell receptor beta chains share one sample of origin, sequenced in a study of cytomegalovirus exposure and HLA in healthy donors. Amplification used 60 Vbeta primers and 13 Jbeta primers. The protocol was immunoSEQ multiplex PCR, while the TCRdb copy is restricted to in-frame clones and leaves out a portion. In the table there are some 130,000 clones, approximately 61% of which are singletons. Source material: PBMCs. The receptor set was obtained from a man aged 30-40 years in good health and CMV-seropositive.

Remarks on this clone: One junction end does not reproduce the germline sequence, and a read error may be involved. V and J are TRBV27 and TRBJ2-1, with a weak D call TRBD2 (5 bases). Germline lookup yields CDR1 MNHEY and CDR2 SMNVEV (reference sequence). The CDR3 is 16 residues long. Here the CDR3 reads CASSWMQRLSSNEQFF. CDR3 bases: TGTGCCAGCAGTTGGATGCAGCGGCTTTCCTCCAATGAGCAGTTCTTC.

The chain has TRBV7-2 and TRBJ2-3; 7 bases are a match to TRBD1. The CDR3 has 14 amino acids. V lost 4 bases, J lost 9 bases, and 10 bases stayed unmatched. Germline V gene data show CDR1 as SGHTA and CDR2 as FQGNSA. The CDR3 coding sequence is TGTGCCAGCAGCTACGGGACAGAGACGGGGACGCAGTATTTT. Protein: CASSYGTETGTQYF.

The chain links TRBV11-1 to TRBJ1-5; weak D call: TRBD1 (5 bases). CDR3 length: 18 amino acids. CDR1 is SGHAT and CDR2 is FQDESV in the germline V gene (reference sequence). The germline V and J ends were trimmed by 4 bases and 0 bases, with 19 bases remaining between them. The CDR3 region is CASSSPLWGGYSNQPQHF. In DNA form, the CDR3 reads TGTGCCAGCAGCTCACCCCTTTGGGGGGGGTATAGCAATCAGCCCCAGCATTTT.

CDR3 coding DNA: TGTGCCAGCAGGTACAGGGGGCGTTCTAAAGATACGCAGTATTTT. It is translated as CASRYRGRSKDTQYF. The chain recombines TRBV5-4 with TRBJ2-3; the match to TRBD1 covers 9 bases. The CDR3 totals 15 residues. Trimming at V came to 5 bases and at J to 5 bases, leaving 9 bases not matched to a gene. Germline lookup yields CDR1 SGHNT and CDR2 YYREEE (reference sequence). Complete variable domain (other parts from reference TRBV5-4 and TRBJ2-3): ETGVTQSPTHLIKTRGQQVTLRCSSQSGHNTVSWYQQALGQGPQFIFQYYREEENGRGNFPPRFSGLQFPNYSSELNVNALELDDSALYLCASRYRGRSKDTQYFGPGTRLTVL.

J is TRBJ2-5 and V is TRBV5-1; TRBD2 might be the D (6 bases). V was clipped by 3 bases and J by 3 bases, with 9 bases between them. The germline V gene encodes CDR1 SGHRS and CDR2 YFSETQ. CDR3 length: 13 residues. The CDR3 spells CASSWGVEETQYF. Written as DNA, the CDR3 is TGCGCCAGCAGCTGGGGGGTGGAAGAGACCCAGTACTTC.

This chain connects TRBV5-6 to TRBJ2-3; unclear D gene. CDR3 size: 17 residues. Trimming removed 1 base from V and 3 bases from J, with 18 bases in between. Germline CDR1 SGHDT, CDR2 YYEEEE. CDR3 protein: CASSLYVKLIETDTQYF. The CDR3 nucleotides read TGTGCCAGCAGCTTGTATGTAAAATTGATTGAGACAGATACGCAGTATTTT.

As regards this clone: Sequence at one end of the junction differs from germline and may be a read error. This chain links TRBV28 with TRBJ1-1; D is undetermined. The length of the CDR3 is 12 residues. Germline V gene lookup returns CDR1 MDHEN and CDR2 SYDVKM. This CDR3 is CASGFLFAEAFF. The CDR3 DNA is TGTGCCAGCGGTTTCCTATTCGCTGAAGCTTTCTTT.

This clone came up once. The V call is TRBV5-1, the J call TRBJ1-5; no clear D gene. The CDR3 is made up of 14 amino acids. Between the trimmed V and J ends, which lost 2 bases and 2 bases, there was a span of 8 bases. The germline V gene has CDR1 SGHRS and CDR2 YFSETQ. CDR3: CASSFGVGNQPQHF. The CDR3, as DNA: TGCGCCAGCAGCTTCGGGGTGGGCAATCAGCCCCAGCATTTT.

This chain links TRBV11-1 with TRBJ2-1, with D tentatively TRBD2 (5 bases). Germline V gene data show CDR1 as SGHAT and CDR2 as FQDESV (reference sequence). The CDR3 is 13 amino acids. Trimming took off 7 bases at V and 10 bases at J, with 17 bases between the two ends. As DNA, the CDR3 is TGTGCCAGCACCCAAGGGCCAACTAGAGAGCAGTTCTTC. Protein: CASTQGPTREQFF.

In nucleotides, the CDR3 is TGTGCCAGCAGTCCTCTGCTAGAATACAATGAGCAGTTCTTC. Encoded protein: CASSPLLEYNEQFF. V gene TRBV6-1 combines with J gene TRBJ2-1; no firm D call. This CDR3 contains 14 residues. Germline V gene lookup returns CDR1 MNHNS and CDR2 SASEGT. V was cut by 5 bases and J by 4 bases, with 12 bases left in between.

A few counts support this clone. This chain connects TRBV5-1 to TRBJ1-2; the match to TRBD1 covers 7 bases. Germline V gene sequence: CDR1 SGHRS, CDR2 YFSETQ. Trimming removed 5 bases from V and 2 bases from J; junction bases left unmatched: 3. The CDR3 is made up of 13 amino acids. Here the CDR3 DNA reads TGCGCCAGCAGAGAGGACAGGAACTATGGCTACACCTTC. Residues: CASREDRNYGYTF.

The V and J genes are TRBV30 and TRBJ2-1; 7 positions agree with TRBD2. CDR1 and CDR2 from the germline V gene are GTSNPN and SVGIG (reference sequence). The CDR3 is 15 amino acids. Trimming at V came to 0 bases and at J to 6 bases, leaving 8 bases not matched to a gene. The CDR3 nucleotides are TGTGCCTGGAGTGTAGGAAGCGGGATGGGCAATGAGCAGTTCTTC. Translated: CAWSVGSGMGNEQFF. Full variable domain (outside the CDR3, taken from reference TRBV30 and TRBJ2-1): SQTIHQWPATLVQPVGSPLSLECTVEGTSNPNLYWYRQAAGRGLQLLFYSVGIGQISSEVPQNLSASRPQDRQFILSSKKLLLSDSGFYLCAWSVGSGMGNEQFFGPGTRLTVL.

The chain recombines TRBV19 with TRBJ2-5; 8 nucleotides agree with TRBD1. The germline V gene encodes CDR1 LNHDA and CDR2 SQIVND (reference sequence). The CDR3 consists of 18 residues. The trim removed 3 bases at V and 1 base at J, leaving 13 bases unmatched. The DNA for the CDR3 is TGTGCCAGTAGTATTAGTTTCCGTCCCGGGACAGGCCAAGAGACCCAGTACTTC. This sequence encodes CASSISFRPGTGQETQYF.

This clone was seen a few times. The chain joins TRBV19 to TRBJ2-7, with TRBD1 as a possible D gene (6 bases). CDR3 length equals 16 residues. The germline gives CDR1 LNHDA, CDR2 SQIVND (reference sequence). Between the trimmed V and J ends, which lost 1 base and 6 bases, there was a span of 19 bases. The CDR3 loop is CASSIAPKTGVFEQYF. DNA of the CDR3: TGTGCCAGTAGTATAGCTCCCAAGACAGGCGTTTTCGAGCAGTACTTC.

This clone occurred a few times. The chain couples TRBV28 to TRBJ1-2, with 12 positions matching TRBD1. Germline CDR1 and CDR2: MDHEN and SYDVKM. V lost 5 bases, J lost 3 bases, and 4 bases stayed unmatched. The CDR3 totals 15 residues. For the CDR3, the DNA is TGTGCCAGCAGTACCGGGACAGGGGGCGACTATGGCTACACCTTC. Translation: CASSTGTGGDYGYTF.

V usage is TRBV4-2 and J usage is TRBJ2-2; the match to TRBD1 covers 9 bases. Per the germline V gene, CDR1 is LGHNA and CDR2 is YNFKEQ. The V gene end was trimmed by 4 bases and the J gene end by 6 bases; junction bases not matched to a gene: 6. This CDR3 region has 15 residues. CDR3 nucleotide sequence: TGTGCCAGCAGCCCCCGGGACAGGGTTTCCGGGGAGCTGTTTTTT. Translation gives CASSPRDRVSGELFF.

This clone was counted a single time. The chain links TRBV28 to TRBJ1-1, with a possible D match to TRBD1 (5 bases). Per the germline V gene, CDR1 is MDHEN and CDR2 is SYDVKM. The V and J ends lost 6 bases and 1 base respectively, with 18 bases between them. CDR3 length: 16 amino acids. Written as DNA, the CDR3 is TGTGCCAGCAGACCCCCCCCCGCGCAGGGGAACACTGAAGCTTTCTTT. It encodes CASRPPPAQGNTEAFF.

V usage is TRBV19 and J usage is TRBJ1-1; D unresolved. This CDR3 contains 15 residues. V lost 4 bases and J lost 5, with 17 bases in between. CDR1 is LNHDA, CDR2 SQIVND, per germline (reference sequence). CDR3 sequence: CASSTGRLARTEAFF. The CDR3 DNA follows: TGTGCCAGTAGTACCGGCCGACTGGCTCGGACTGAAGCTTTCTTT.

In its sample, this clone was seen a few times. The chain is built from TRBV10-3 and TRBJ1-3, with 8 bases aligning to TRBD1. In germline, CDR1 is ENHRY, CDR2 SYGVKD. CDR3 size: 16 residues. V lost 8 bases and J lost 3; bases outside the gene matches: 12. CDR3 amino acids: CAIRRRTGLLGNTIYF. The DNA for the CDR3 is TGTGCCATCCGCCGGCGGACAGGGCTCCTTGGAAACACCATATATTTT.

V usage is TRBV6-6 and J usage is TRBJ2-6; no clear D. The V gene lost 7 bases and the J gene lost 2 bases, with 9 bases spanning the gap. Germline-derived CDR1 and CDR2 are MNHNY and SVGAGI (reference sequence). CDR3 length: 14 residues. The CDR3: CASTPGTGANVLTF. The DNA for the CDR3 is TGTGCCAGCACTCCGGGTACTGGGGCCAACGTCCTGACTTTC.

This chain uses TRBV5-1 with TRBJ1-5, with a weak D call TRBD1 (5 bases). CDR1 SGHRS and CDR2 YFSETQ come from the germline V gene. The germline V and J ends were trimmed by 4 bases and 6 bases, with 17 bases remaining between them. This CDR3 contains 15 residues. CDR3 sequence (DNA): TGCGCCAGCAGCCCCGGGGCAGGGACTGGTCAGCCCCAGCATTTT. Translation gives CASSPGAGTGQPQHF.

The chain recombines TRBV5-5 with TRBJ2-1; D might be TRBD2 (6 bases). V lost 0 bases to trimming and J lost 0 bases, with 10 bases between them. The CDR3 is 16 residues long. The germline gives CDR1 SGHKS, CDR2 YYEKEE (reference sequence). CDR3 loop: CASSLGEAPSYNEQFF. In nucleotides, the CDR3 is TGTGCCAGCAGCTTGGGGGAGGCGCCCTCCTACAATGAGCAGTTCTTC.

By sample fraction, this clone is medium-sized. The CDR3 region is CASGLAGGNEQFF. The CDR3 coding sequence is TGTGCTAGTGGTTTAGCGGGAGGGAATGAGCAGTTCTTC. The chain recombines TRBV12-5 with TRBJ2-1; 10 bases match TRBD2. The CDR3 consists of 13 residues. Germline V lookup: CDR1 LGHNT, CDR2 FRNRAP. V lost 3 bases and J lost 7; bases outside the gene matches: 0.

This clone was counted only a few times. The genes are TRBV4-2 and TRBJ1-2; 7 bases align to TRBD1. The CDR3 runs to 14 residues. Per the germline V gene, CDR1 is LGHNA and CDR2 is YNFKEQ. V lost 4 bases to trimming and J lost 5 bases; unmatched junction nucleotides: 7. The CDR3 bases are TGTGCCAGCAGCCGGGACAGCACAACGTATGGCTACACCTTC. Its translation: CASSRDSTTYGYTF.

The chain links TRBV29-1 to TRBJ1-3, with a possible D match to TRBD1 (5 bases). Germline CDR1 is SQVTM and CDR2 is ANQGSEA. V was cut by 7 bases and J by 3 bases, with 13 bases left in between. The CDR3 covers 13 residues. The DNA for the CDR3 is TGCAGCGCCCCAAGTACAGGTGGAAACACCATATATTTT. This codes for CSAPSTGGNTIYF.

The V and J genes are TRBV11-3 and TRBJ2-7; 12 bases line up with TRBD2. CDR1 is SGHNT and CDR2 is YENEEA in the germline V gene. J was trimmed by 6 bases and V by 5 bases; bases with no gene match: 5. The CDR3 length is 14 residues. CDR3 region: CASSASGRALEQYF. As DNA, the CDR3 is TGTGCCAGCAGCGCTAGCGGGAGGGCCCTCGAGCAGTACTTC.

This clone has ten or more counts. The chain uses TRBV10-3 and TRBJ2-2, with TRBD2 matching 11 bases. This CDR3 region has 16 residues. The ends lost 3 bases at V and 5 bases at J; junction bases unmatched: 5. Germline V CDR1 and CDR2: ENHRY, SYGVKD. In DNA, the CDR3 is TGTGCCATCAGTGACTCTGCTAGCGGGAGGACCGGGGAGCTGTTTTTT. This encodes CAISDSASGRTGELFF.

The chain joins TRBV7-2 to TRBJ2-5; TRBD2 agrees at 7 bases. The last part of the DNA fits TRBJ2-7 better; the J call may be wrong. This CDR3 region has 15 residues. CDR1 is SGHTA and CDR2 is FQGNSA in the germline V gene. The CDR3: CASSSSGTNSYEQYF. The CDR3 DNA is TGTGCCAGCAGCTCCAGCGGGACTAACTCCTACGAGCAGTACTTC.